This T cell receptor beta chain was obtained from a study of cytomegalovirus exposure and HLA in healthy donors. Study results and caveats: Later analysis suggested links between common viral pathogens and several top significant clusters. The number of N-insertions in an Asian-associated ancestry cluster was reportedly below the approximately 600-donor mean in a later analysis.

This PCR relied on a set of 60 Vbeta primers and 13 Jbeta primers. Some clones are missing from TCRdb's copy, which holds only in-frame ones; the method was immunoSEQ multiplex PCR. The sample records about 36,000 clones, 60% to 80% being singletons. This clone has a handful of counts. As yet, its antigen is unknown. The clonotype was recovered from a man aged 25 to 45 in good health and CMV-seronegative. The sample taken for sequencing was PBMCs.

CDR3 DNA: TGCAGCGCCGGACAGGGAGACACTGAAGCTTTCTTT. This codes for CSAGQGDTEAFF. The chain combines TRBV29-1 with TRBJ1-1; 8 positions agree with TRBD1. This CDR3 spans 12 amino acids. Germline-derived CDR1 and CDR2 are SQVTM and ANQGSEA. V dropped 7 bases and J dropped 3; count of bases not matched to a gene: 4.